A selection of T cell receptor beta chains follows, all from one sample in a study of CD8 T cells in Susac syndrome. In TCRdb, the immunoSEQ multiplex PCR reads were re-called with MiXCR into one record per CDR3 protein. In the table there are fewer than 150,000 distinct CDR3 sequences, roughly 94% of which are singletons. Sequencing input: CD8+ T cells from PBMCs. These receptor sequences come from a human donor in good health. Both conserved end residues are part of each CDR3. The order of the fields is J gene, clone size, V gene, D gene, CDR3 DNA, CDR3 protein. A D gene is named only where the DNA matches it firmly. Clone sizes are given selectively: once, few, many, or a class where the clone is expanded.

j_gene: TRBJ2-3
abundance: NA
v_gene: TRBV28
d_gene: NA
CDR3nt: TGTGCCAGCAGCCCCCGGGATACGCAGTATTTT
CDR3aa: CASSPRDTQYF

j_gene: TRBJ2-2
abundance: once
v_gene: TRBV15
d_gene: NA
CDR3nt: TGTGCCACCAGCTCCCTAGCGATCCTCACCGGGGAGCTGTTTTTT
CDR3aa: CATSSLAILTGELFF

j_gene: TRBJ2-1
abundance: NA
v_gene: TRBV7-9
d_gene: NA
CDR3nt: TGTGCCAGCAGCTTAGGGCAAAATGAGCAGTTCTTC
CDR3aa: CASSLGQNEQFF

j_gene: TRBJ2-1
abundance: NA
v_gene: TRBV20-1
d_gene: NA
CDR3nt: TGCAGTGCGAGTGGCCCGTACAATGAGCAGTTCTTC
CDR3aa: CSASGPYNEQFF

j_gene: TRBJ2-7
abundance: NA
v_gene: TRBV7-3
d_gene: NA
CDR3nt: TGTGCCAGCAGCTTATTCGGAGGGCCGGGCTTCTCCTACGAGCAGTACTTC
CDR3aa: CASSLFGGPGFSYEQYF

j_gene: TRBJ2-5
abundance: NA
v_gene: TRBV30
d_gene: TRBD2
CDR3nt: TGTGCCTGGAGTGTCTACGGACTAGCGGGAGTTGAGACCCAGTACTTC
CDR3aa: CAWSVYGLAGVETQYF

j_gene: TRBJ2-7
abundance: NA
v_gene: TRBV29-1
d_gene: NA
CDR3nt: TGCAGCGTTGTCCCTCTAGGGGCGGGAGAGCAGTACTTC
CDR3aa: CSVVPLGAGEQYF

j_gene: TRBJ2-2
abundance: NA
v_gene: TRBV30
d_gene: NA
CDR3nt: TGTGCCTGGAGGTTAGGTGTCACCGGGGAGCTGTTTTTT
CDR3aa: CAWRLGVTGELFF

j_gene: TRBJ2-5
abundance: NA
v_gene: TRBV12-3/TRBV12-4
d_gene: NA
CDR3nt: TGTGCCAGCAGTAAACAGGAGCTCGGGACCCAGTACTTC
CDR3aa: CASSKQELGTQYF

j_gene: TRBJ2-7
abundance: NA
v_gene: TRBV5-1
d_gene: NA
CDR3nt: TGCGCCAGCAGCTTGGAAGGCAGCTTATACGAGCAGTACTTC
CDR3aa: CASSLEGSLYEQYF

j_gene: TRBJ1-1
abundance: NA
v_gene: TRBV9
d_gene: NA
CDR3nt: TGTGCCAGCAGCGTAGCCAGGGACCTTGACACTGAAGCTTTCTTT
CDR3aa: CASSVARDLDTEAFF

j_gene: TRBJ1-1
abundance: NA
v_gene: TRBV7-9
d_gene: NA
CDR3nt: TGTGCCAGCAGCCCCCCGTTACAGGGAACTGAAGCTTTCTTT
CDR3aa: CASSPPLQGTEAFF

j_gene: TRBJ2-7
abundance: NA
v_gene: TRBV20-1
d_gene: NA
CDR3nt: TGCAGTGCTAGATCCGGGCCAACCTACGAGCAGTACTTC
CDR3aa: CSARSGPTYEQYF

j_gene: TRBJ2-1
abundance: NA
v_gene: TRBV30
d_gene: NA
CDR3nt: TGTGCCTGGAGTGGCCACGGCAGCGGGACATACAATGAGCAGTTCTTC
CDR3aa: CAWSGHGSGTYNEQFF

j_gene: TRBJ2-7
abundance: few
v_gene: TRBV12-3/TRBV12-4
d_gene: NA
CDR3nt: TGTGCCAGCAGTTTTACCTACGAGCAGTACTTC
CDR3aa: CASSFTYEQYF

j_gene: TRBJ2-1
abundance: NA
v_gene: TRBV27
d_gene: TRBD2
CDR3nt: TGTGCCAGCAGTTTGGGGACTAGCGGGGGCAATGAGCAGTTCTTC
CDR3aa: CASSLGTSGGNEQFF

j_gene: TRBJ2-1
abundance: NA
v_gene: TRBV20-1
d_gene: NA
CDR3nt: TGCAGTGCTAGAGAGGTAGCCGATGAGCAGTTCTTC
CDR3aa: CSAREVADEQFF

j_gene: TRBJ2-1
abundance: NA
v_gene: TRBV20-1
d_gene: NA
CDR3nt: TGCAGTGCTCCGTACTACAATGAGCAGTTCTTC
CDR3aa: CSAPYYNEQFF

j_gene: TRBJ2-3
abundance: NA
v_gene: TRBV5-1
d_gene: NA
CDR3nt: TGCGCCAGCAGCCCCCACGGAAGTAGCGGAGGCACAGATACGCAGTATTTT
CDR3aa: CASSPHGSSGGTDTQYF

j_gene: TRBJ1-5
abundance: NA
v_gene: TRBV27
d_gene: NA
CDR3nt: TGTGCCAGCAGTTTATGGGGGGCGGCTCAGCCCCAGCATTTT
CDR3aa: CASSLWGAAQPQHF

j_gene: TRBJ2-3
abundance: NA
v_gene: TRBV12-3/TRBV12-4
d_gene: NA
CDR3nt: TGTGCCAGCAGTTTAGGCTACCGGGAGCCAGATACGCAGTATTTT
CDR3aa: CASSLGYREPDTQYF

j_gene: TRBJ1-2
abundance: NA
v_gene: TRBV19
d_gene: NA
CDR3nt: TGTGCCAGCGGGACGGAAAGCTATGGCTACACCTTC
CDR3aa: CASGTESYGYTF

j_gene: TRBJ2-7
abundance: NA
v_gene: TRBV29-1
d_gene: TRBD2
CDR3nt: TGCAGCGTTGATGGGGGAGGGACTTTCCCCTACGAGCAGTACTTC
CDR3aa: CSVDGGGTFPYEQYF

j_gene: TRBJ2-5
abundance: once
v_gene: TRBV7-3
d_gene: NA
CDR3nt: TGTGCCAGCAGCCCCGGGACCTCACCGGGGGAGACCCAGTACTTC
CDR3aa: CASSPGTSPGETQYF

j_gene: TRBJ2-2
abundance: NA
v_gene: TRBV2
d_gene: NA
CDR3nt: TGTGCCAGCAGTGCTGACGGGGAGCTGTTTTTT
CDR3aa: CASSADGELFF

j_gene: TRBJ2-4
abundance: NA
v_gene: TRBV5-6
d_gene: NA
CDR3nt: TGTGCCAGCAGCTTTTCCGGGTCCCCGGGGTACTTC
CDR3aa: CASSFSGSPGYF

j_gene: TRBJ1-2
abundance: NA
v_gene: TRBV7-8
d_gene: NA
CDR3nt: TGTGCCAGCAGCTTAGAGGGAGGGGCCTATGGCTACACCTTC
CDR3aa: CASSLEGGAYGYTF

j_gene: TRBJ1-5
abundance: NA
v_gene: TRBV27
d_gene: NA
CDR3nt: TGTGCCAGCAGTTTATCGCGAACAGGGCTTCAGCCCCAGCATTTT
CDR3aa: CASSLSRTGLQPQHF

j_gene: TRBJ2-7
abundance: NA
v_gene: TRBV5-1
d_gene: NA
CDR3nt: TGCGCCAGCAGCTTGGCCTGGGGGGCTAGCGCCGAGCAGTACTTC
CDR3aa: CASSLAWGASAEQYF

j_gene: TRBJ2-7
abundance: few
v_gene: TRBV7-6
d_gene: NA
CDR3nt: TGTGCCAGCAGCTTAGCTCTAGGAGGAGACTACGAGCAGTACTTC
CDR3aa: CASSLALGGDYEQYF

j_gene: TRBJ2-5
abundance: once
v_gene: TRBV6-2/TRBV6-3
d_gene: NA
CDR3nt: TGTGCCAGCATAAGGGCCAGGGTGAAACAAGAGACCCAGTACTTC
CDR3aa: CASIRARVKQETQYF

j_gene: TRBJ1-2
abundance: NA
v_gene: TRBV28
d_gene: NA
CDR3nt: TGTGCCAGCAGCCCGTCCCTTCTCAACTATGGCTACACCTTC
CDR3aa: CASSPSLLNYGYTF

j_gene: TRBJ2-1
abundance: NA
v_gene: TRBV4-3
d_gene: NA
CDR3nt: TGCGCCAGCAGCCAAGATTTAGACGGCAATGAGCAGTTCTTC
CDR3aa: CASSQDLDGNEQFF

j_gene: TRBJ2-1
abundance: NA
v_gene: TRBV19
d_gene: TRBD2
CDR3nt: TGTGCCACTATCCTGACTAGCGGGATCTCCTACAATGAGCAGTTCTTC
CDR3aa: CATILTSGISYNEQFF

j_gene: TRBJ1-1
abundance: NA
v_gene: TRBV11-1
d_gene: NA
CDR3nt: TGTGCCAGCGCCCCGATTATGAACACTGAAGCTTTCTTT
CDR3aa: CASAPIMNTEAFF

j_gene: TRBJ2-3
abundance: NA
v_gene: TRBV29-1
d_gene: TRBD1
CDR3nt: TGCAGCGTTGAACCAGGGGGCGCCGGCACAGATACGCAGTATTTT
CDR3aa: CSVEPGGAGTDTQYF

j_gene: TRBJ1-5
abundance: NA
v_gene: TRBV4-3
d_gene: NA
CDR3nt: TGCGCCAGCAGCCAAGATGGGACAAGCAATCAGCCCCAGCATTTT
CDR3aa: CASSQDGTSNQPQHF

j_gene: TRBJ2-4
abundance: NA
v_gene: TRBV7-8
d_gene: NA
CDR3nt: TGTGCCAGCAGCTTAGGGGACATTCAGTACTTC
CDR3aa: CASSLGDIQYF

j_gene: TRBJ2-7
abundance: NA
v_gene: TRBV7-8
d_gene: TRBD2
CDR3nt: TGTGCCAGCAGCGTCACTAGCGGGAGGTCCTACGAGCAGTACTTC
CDR3aa: CASSVTSGRSYEQYF

j_gene: TRBJ2-1
abundance: NA
v_gene: TRBV6-5
d_gene: TRBD2
CDR3nt: TGTGCCAGCACGGGACTACCGTACAATGAGCAGTTCTTC
CDR3aa: CASTGLPYNEQFF

j_gene: TRBJ1-2
abundance: NA
v_gene: TRBV7-9
d_gene: NA
CDR3nt: TGTGCCATCCGAACCCCCCATGGGGACTATGGCTACACCTTC
CDR3aa: CAIRTPHGDYGYTF

j_gene: TRBJ1-2
abundance: NA
v_gene: TRBV29-1
d_gene: TRBD1
CDR3nt: TGCAGCGTCGTAATGGGCGGGACAGGTGGCTACACCTTC
CDR3aa: CSVVMGGTGGYTF

j_gene: TRBJ1-2
abundance: NA
v_gene: TRBV30
d_gene: NA
CDR3nt: TGTGCCTGGAACCTTGACCGAGGTGTAGGCTACACCTTC
CDR3aa: CAWNLDRGVGYTF

j_gene: TRBJ2-7
abundance: NA
v_gene: TRBV18
d_gene: TRBD1
CDR3nt: TGTGCCAGCTCACCAGGAGACAGGGGATTAAGCGAGCAGTACTTC
CDR3aa: CASSPGDRGLSEQYF

j_gene: TRBJ2-7
abundance: NA
v_gene: TRBV11-1
d_gene: TRBD2
CDR3nt: TGTGCCAGCAGCTTGGGCGGACTAGTCTCCTACGAGCAGTACTTC
CDR3aa: CASSLGGLVSYEQYF

j_gene: TRBJ2-7
abundance: NA
v_gene: TRBV4-1
d_gene: NA
CDR3nt: TGTGCCAGCAGCCAAGGTGGGGGGTACGAGCAGTACTTC
CDR3aa: CASSQGGGYEQYF

j_gene: TRBJ2-1
abundance: NA
v_gene: TRBV4-3
d_gene: NA
CDR3nt: TGCGCCAGCAGCCAGGACAGCAATGAGCAGTTCTTC
CDR3aa: CASSQDSNEQFF

j_gene: TRBJ2-1
abundance: once
v_gene: TRBV29-1
d_gene: NA
CDR3nt: TGCAGCGTTGAAGAAAACAATGAGCAGTTCTTC
CDR3aa: CSVEENNEQFF

j_gene: TRBJ2-7
abundance: NA
v_gene: TRBV27
d_gene: TRBD1
CDR3nt: TGTGCCAGCAGTTTAAGGAAGACAGGGTACGAGCAGTACTTC
CDR3aa: CASSLRKTGYEQYF

j_gene: TRBJ2-5
abundance: NA
v_gene: TRBV4-2
d_gene: NA
CDR3nt: TGTGCCAGCAGCCGCCGGGGCGACGAGACCCAGTACTTC
CDR3aa: CASSRRGDETQYF